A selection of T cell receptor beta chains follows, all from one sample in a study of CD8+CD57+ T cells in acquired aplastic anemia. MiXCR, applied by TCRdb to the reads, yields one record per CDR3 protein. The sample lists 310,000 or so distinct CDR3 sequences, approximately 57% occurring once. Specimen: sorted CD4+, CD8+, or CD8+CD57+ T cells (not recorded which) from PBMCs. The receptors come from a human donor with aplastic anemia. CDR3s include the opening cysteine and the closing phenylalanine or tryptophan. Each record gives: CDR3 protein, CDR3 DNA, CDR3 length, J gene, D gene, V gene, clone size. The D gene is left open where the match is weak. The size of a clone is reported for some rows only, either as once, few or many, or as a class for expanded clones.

CDR3aa: CSAQRDSAMYRCASSLLAEGTQYF
CDR3nt: NA
len: 24
j_gene: TRBJ2-5
d_gene: NA
v_gene: TRBV20-1
abundance: NA

CDR3aa: CASSEGQGASNQPQHF
CDR3nt: TGTGCCAGCAGTGAAGGTCAGGGGGCAAGCAATCAGCCCCAGCATTTT
len: 16
j_gene: TRBJ1-5
d_gene: TRBD1
v_gene: TRBV2
abundance: few

CDR3aa: CASSEAVTGELFF
CDR3nt: TGTGCCAGCAGTGAGGCGGTGACCGGGGAGCTGTTTTTT
len: 13
j_gene: TRBJ2-2
d_gene: NA
v_gene: TRBV25-1
abundance: many

CDR3aa: CASSLYREGHGYTF
CDR3nt: TGCGCCAGCAGCTTGTACAGGGAGGGTCATGGCTACACCTTC
len: 14
j_gene: TRBJ1-2
d_gene: NA
v_gene: TRBV5-1
abundance: NA

CDR3aa: CASSPGLDNTEAFF
CDR3nt: TGTGCCAGCAGCCCAGGTTTAGATAACACTGAAGCTTTCTTT
len: 14
j_gene: TRBJ1-1
d_gene: NA
v_gene: TRBV5-8
abundance: few

CDR3aa: CASSAQGNQPQYF
CDR3nt: TGTGCCAGCAGTGCACAGGGGAATCAGCCCCAGTACTTC
len: 13
j_gene: TRBJ2-5
d_gene: TRBD1
v_gene: TRBV2
abundance: NA

CDR3aa: CASSLQGPLNEQYF
CDR3nt: TGTGCCAGCAGTTTACAGGGACCACTAAACGAGCAGTACTTC
len: 14
j_gene: TRBJ2-7
d_gene: NA
v_gene: TRBV12-3/TRBV12-4
abundance: NA

CDR3aa: CASSHGTSYYNEQFF
CDR3nt: TGTGCCAGCAGCCACGGGACTAGTTACTACAATGAGCAGTTCTTC
len: 15
j_gene: TRBJ2-1
d_gene: TRBD2
v_gene: TRBV13
abundance: once

CDR3aa: CSAKTESYEQYF
CDR3nt: TGCAGCGCAAAGACAGAATCCTACGAGCAGTACTTC
len: 12
j_gene: TRBJ2-7
d_gene: NA
v_gene: TRBV29-1
abundance: NA

CDR3aa: CASSLVVGQETQYF
CDR3nt: TGTGCCAGCAGCTTAGTGGTCGGCCAAGAGACCCAGTACTTC
len: 14
j_gene: TRBJ2-5
d_gene: NA
v_gene: TRBV11-2
abundance: many

CDR3aa: CASSATGRGIYEQYF
CDR3nt: TGTGCCAGCAGCGCCACCGGGCGGGGGATCTACGAGCAGTACTTC
len: 15
j_gene: TRBJ2-7
d_gene: TRBD2
v_gene: TRBV7-2
abundance: few

CDR3aa: CSVLHGQETQYF
CDR3nt: TGCAGCGTTTTACACGGCCAAGAGACCCAGTACTTC
len: 12
j_gene: TRBJ2-5
d_gene: NA
v_gene: TRBV29-1
abundance: many

CDR3aa: CASSRDRWDQPQHF
CDR3nt: TGTGCCAGCAGCCGGGACAGATGGGATCAGCCCCAGCATTTT
len: 14
j_gene: TRBJ1-5
d_gene: TRBD1
v_gene: TRBV7-2
abundance: NA

CDR3aa: CASSLGPSGRNTIYF
CDR3nt: TGCGCCAGCAGCTTGGGGCCCTCAGGAAGGAACACCATATATTTT
len: 15
j_gene: TRBJ1-3
d_gene: NA
v_gene: TRBV5-1
abundance: NA

CDR3aa: CASSSNRESSYNEQFF
CDR3nt: TGTGCCAGCAGCTCTAATCGGGAGAGCTCCTACAATGAGCAGTTCTTC
len: 16
j_gene: TRBJ2-1
d_gene: NA
v_gene: TRBV7-8
abundance: NA

CDR3aa: CASSFDSLSYNSPLHF
CDR3nt: TGTGCCAGCAGCTTTGACTCGCTCTCCTATAATTCACCCCTCCACTTT
len: 16
j_gene: TRBJ1-6
d_gene: NA
v_gene: TRBV12-3/TRBV12-4
abundance: many

CDR3aa: CASSQREGSYNEQFF
CDR3nt: TGTGCCAGCAGCCAGAGGGAGGGCTCCTACAATGAGCAGTTCTTC
len: 15
j_gene: TRBJ2-1
d_gene: TRBD2
v_gene: TRBV7-8
abundance: many

CDR3aa: CSARGPGTGYNEQFF
CDR3nt: TGCAGTGCTAGAGGACCGGGGACTGGGTACAATGAGCAGTTCTTC
len: 15
j_gene: TRBJ2-1
d_gene: NA
v_gene: TRBV20-1
abundance: NA

CDR3aa: CASSLEQPNSPLHF
CDR3nt: TGTGCCAGCAGCTTAGAACAGCCCAATTCACCCCTCCACTTT
len: 14
j_gene: TRBJ1-6
d_gene: NA
v_gene: TRBV7-9
abundance: few

CDR3aa: CSARFSGSNQPQHF
CDR3nt: TGCAGTGCTAGGTTTTCAGGTAGCAATCAGCCCCAGCATTTT
len: 14
j_gene: TRBJ1-5
d_gene: NA
v_gene: TRBV20-1
abundance: many

CDR3aa: CASSLVGTVQETQYF
CDR3nt: TGCGCCAGCAGCTTGGTAGGGACAGTCCAAGAGACCCAGTACTTC
len: 15
j_gene: TRBJ2-5
d_gene: TRBD1
v_gene: TRBV5-1
abundance: NA

CDR3aa: CAISDSDTQYF
CDR3nt: TGTGCCATCAGTGATTCCGATACGCAGTATTTT
len: 11
j_gene: TRBJ2-3
d_gene: NA
v_gene: TRBV10-3
abundance: NA

CDR3aa: CASGGAGAPFAGELFF
CDR3nt: TGTGCCAGCGGAGGCGCGGGAGCCCCCTTTGCCGGGGAGCTGTTTTTT
len: 16
j_gene: TRBJ2-2
d_gene: TRBD2
v_gene: TRBV25-1
abundance: NA

CDR3aa: CASSESFGLAGKETQYF
CDR3nt: TGCGCCAGCAGTGAATCCTTCGGACTAGCGGGTAAAGAGACCCAGTACTTC
len: 17
j_gene: TRBJ2-5
d_gene: TRBD2
v_gene: TRBV10-1
abundance: NA

CDR3aa: CRLAGTRTDTQYF
CDR3nt: TGCAGGTTAGCGGGGACTCGCACAGATACGCAGTATTTT
len: 13
j_gene: TRBJ2-3
d_gene: TRBD2
v_gene: TRBV20-1
abundance: NA

CDR3aa: CASSLEGQGETQYF
CDR3nt: TGTGCCAGCAGCTTGGAGGGACAGGGCGAGACCCAGTACTTC
len: 14
j_gene: TRBJ2-5
d_gene: TRBD1
v_gene: TRBV5-5
abundance: NA

CDR3aa: CSAGQVAGELFF
CDR3nt: TGCAGTGCCGGACAGGTAGCCGGGGAGCTGTTTTTT
len: 12
j_gene: TRBJ2-2
d_gene: TRBD1
v_gene: TRBV20-1
abundance: many

CDR3aa: CSASTGGNSYEQYF
CDR3nt: TGCAGCGCTTCTACAGGGGGCAACTCCTACGAGCAGTACTTC
len: 14
j_gene: TRBJ2-7
d_gene: TRBD1
v_gene: TRBV29-1
abundance: NA